This entry features one T cell receptor (beta chain) sequence. The junction had 8 bases not matched to a gene; V was cut back by 6 bases and J by 5 bases. The germline V gene has CDR1 MNHEY and CDR2 SVGAGI. This CDR3 is 14 amino acids long. These data come from a study of blood T cell repertoires in COVID-19. TCRdb's table, derived via immunoSEQ multiplex PCR, lists solely in-frame clones and lacks some. The repertoire holds fewer than 200,000 clones, with around 76% as singletons. The material sequenced was peripheral blood. The TCR comes from a woman in her 70s with acute or convalescent COVID-19. The chain combines TRBV6-5 with TRBJ1-1; TRBD1 aligns across 8 bases. CDR3: CASSSRTGQTEAFF. CDR3 DNA: TGTGCCAGCAGCAGTCGGACAGGGCAAACTGAAGCTTTCTTT.